These 8 T cell receptor beta chains share one sample of origin, sequenced in a study of blood T cell repertoires in COVID-19. The assay was immunoSEQ multiplex PCR, and TCRdb's table has in-frame clones only and misses some. The table shows fewer than 350,000 clones, with approximately 80% occurring only once. The sample comprised peripheral blood. The receptors stem from a woman between 45 and 60 years old with active or convalescent COVID-19.

This clone came up a few times. The V call is TRBV29-1, the J call TRBJ2-1; unclear D gene. This CDR3 region has 10 residues. CDR1 is SQVTM and CDR2 is ANQGSEA in the germline V gene. Trimming shortened V by 4 bases and J by 5 bases, and 3 bases separated the two germline ends. The CDR3 region has the DNA TGCAGCGTTGCCAACAATGAGCAGTTCTTC. It is translated as CSVANNEQFF.

The J gene is TRBJ2-3, the V gene TRBV15, with 13 bases identical to TRBD2. This CDR3 is built from 16 residues. The V gene's germline CDR1 is LNHNV and CDR2 YYDKDF (reference sequence). J lost 6 bases, V lost 1 base, and 4 bases had no gene match. The CDR3 loop is CATSRGTSGGQDTQYF. The CDR3 DNA sequence: TGTGCCACCAGCAGAGGGACTAGCGGGGGCCAGGATACGCAGTATTTT.

The chain couples TRBV29-1 to TRBJ1-1; D is perhaps TRBD1 (6 bases). The germline V gene has CDR1 SQVTM and CDR2 ANQGSEA. This CDR3 has 13 residues. With 5 bases removed from V and 4 bases from J, the gap between germline ends came to 14 bases. CDR3 loop: CSVSQGVFTEAFF. The CDR3 region has the DNA TGCAGCGTTTCACAGGGAGTATTCACTGAAGCTTTCTTT.

The V gene is TRBV15, the J gene TRBJ1-2, with 7 bases fitting TRBD1. Germline CDR1 is LNHNV and CDR2 is YYDKDF (reference sequence). With 0 bases clipped from V and 1 base from J, the junction kept 8 bases outside the gene matches. This CDR3 is built from 17 residues. CDR3 residues: CATSRDSGTVSNYGYTF. The CDR3 DNA is TGTGCCACCAGCAGAGATTCTGGGACAGTGAGTAACTATGGCTACACCTTC.

This clone is a singleton in its sample. The chain carries TRBV19 and TRBJ2-3; TRBD2 matches 8 bases. The CDR3 runs 14 residues. J was trimmed by 8 bases and V by 3 bases; bases with no gene match: 7. Germline V lookup: CDR1 LNHDA, CDR2 SQIVND (reference sequence). CDR3 region: CASSITSGSGTQYF. CDR3 in DNA: TGTGCCAGTAGTATTACTAGCGGTTCGGGTACGCAGTATTTT.

The rearrangement uses TRBV2 and TRBJ2-3; TRBD2 aligns across 8 bases. Trimming cost V 2 bases and J 1 base; bases outside gene matches: 8. The CDR3 extends over 17 amino acids. Germline V CDR1 and CDR2: SNHLY, FYNNEI. The CDR3 region is CASSESSGSVGTDTQYF. The CDR3 DNA reads as TGTGCCAGCAGTGAATCCAGCGGGAGTGTTGGCACAGATACGCAGTATTTT.

V is TRBV30 and J is TRBJ1-6; the D gene is possibly TRBD1 (5 bases). Trimming took off 0 bases at V and 10 bases at J, with 13 bases between the two ends. Per germline, CDR1 GTSNPN and CDR2 SVGIG (reference sequence). The CDR3 totals 14 residues. CDR3 sequence: CAWSVGQYYSPLHF. The CDR3 DNA reads TGTGCCTGGAGTGTCGGACAATATTACTCACCCCTCCACTTT. The variable domain in full, with the rest retrieved from reference TRBV30 and TRBJ1-6, is SQTIHQWPATLVQPVGSPLSLECTVEGTSNPNLYWYRQAAGRGLQLLFYSVGIGQISSEVPQNLSASRPQDRQFILSSKKLLLSDSGFYLCAWSVGQYYSPLHFGNGTRLTVT.

V gene TRBV10-1 combines with J gene TRBJ1-5; D is possibly TRBD1 (6 bases). V was trimmed by 4 bases and J by 0 bases, leaving 16 bases between them. The CDR3 sequence is 17 residues long. Germline CDR1 and CDR2: WNHNN and SYGVQD (reference sequence). The CDR3 DNA sequence: TGCGCCAGCAGTGGCGAATCCGGGACACCTAGCAATCAGCCCCAGCATTTT. The encoded protein is CASSGESGTPSNQPQHF.